This T cell receptor (beta chain) was sequenced for a study of blood T cells in healthy people across ages. On the study more broadly: Per two T cells, about one barcoded beta molecule was captured through template switching. Study-level results: While age rose, TCR beta diversity per million T cells dropped in a roughly linear way.

The CDR3 runs to 15 residues. CDR1 is LGHNA, CDR2 YNFKEQ, per germline. Trimming took 4 bases from V and 0 from J, leaving 12 bases between them. A second PCR, run for 7 to 11 cycles, used a sample-barcoded 5' primer plus a J-beta primer mix. TCRdb re-called the 5' RACE reads through MiXCR, storing one row per CDR3 protein. This table holds roughly 730,000 distinct CDR3 sequences, roughly 56% found once. This clonotype was observed a handful of times. Its antigen is not known. The sequenced sample was blood. V usage is TRBV4-2 and J usage is TRBJ1-2; D is unclear. The clonotype was recovered from a man aged 40-49 years in good health. CDR3 region: CASSPIPLANYGYTF. In DNA, the CDR3 is TGTGCCAGCAGCCCTATCCCGTTAGCTAACTATGGCTACACCTTC.